This TCR beta chain derives from a study of CD8 T cells in Susac syndrome. The CDR3 consists of 18 residues. Germline V gene sequence: CDR1 MNHEY, CDR2 SVGAGI. With 4 bases removed from V and 5 bases from J, the gap between germline ends came to 23 bases. Reverse transcription of about 0.45 to 1 ug RNA was carried out with random hexamers. TCRdb reprocessed the immunoSEQ multiplex PCR reads with MiXCR, giving one entry per CDR3 protein. This sample has approximately 280,000 distinct CDR3 sequences; roughly 84% occur once, and the top ten carry approximately 0.12%. This chain connects TRBV6-5 to TRBJ2-2, with D tentatively TRBD1 (8 bases). This TCR was recovered from a human donor with multiple sclerosis. The specimen sequenced was CD8+ T cells from PBMCs. The CDR3 sequence is CASSWEGGDRGGTGELFF. CDR3 bases: TGTGCCAGCAGTTGGGAGGGCGGTGACAGGGGAGGGACCGGGGAGCTGTTTTTT.